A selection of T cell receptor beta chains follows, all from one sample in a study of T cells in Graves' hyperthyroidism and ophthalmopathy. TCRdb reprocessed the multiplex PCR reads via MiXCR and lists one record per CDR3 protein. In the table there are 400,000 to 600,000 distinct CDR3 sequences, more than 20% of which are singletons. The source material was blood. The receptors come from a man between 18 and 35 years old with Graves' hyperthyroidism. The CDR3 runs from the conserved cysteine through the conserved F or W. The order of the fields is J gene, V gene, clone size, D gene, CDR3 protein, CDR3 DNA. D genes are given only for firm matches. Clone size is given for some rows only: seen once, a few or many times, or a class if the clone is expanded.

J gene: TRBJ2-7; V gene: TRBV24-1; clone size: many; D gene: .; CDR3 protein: CATSASGGYEQYF; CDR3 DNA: TGTGCCACCAGTGCCAGCGGAGGCTACGAGCAGTACTTC
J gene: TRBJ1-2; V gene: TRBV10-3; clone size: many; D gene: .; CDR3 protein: CAISELGGIYYGYTF; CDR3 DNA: TGTGCCATCAGTGAGCTCGGGGGGATATACTATGGCTACACCTTC
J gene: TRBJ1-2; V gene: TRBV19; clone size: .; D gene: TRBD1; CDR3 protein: CASKDRGTNYGYTF; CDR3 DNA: TGTGCCAGTAAGGACAGGGGAACTAACTATGGCTACACCTTC
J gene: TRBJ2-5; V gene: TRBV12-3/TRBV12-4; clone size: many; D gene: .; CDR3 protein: CASRQGGGETQYF; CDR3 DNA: TGTGCCAGCAGACAAGGGGGAGGGGAGACCCAGTACTTC
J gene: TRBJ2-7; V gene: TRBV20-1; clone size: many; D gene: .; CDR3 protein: CSASSAGVYEQYF; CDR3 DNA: TGCAGTGCTAGCTCCGCAGGGGTTTACGAGCAGTACTTC
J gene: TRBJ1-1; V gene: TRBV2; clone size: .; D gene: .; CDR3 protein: CASSEGVGLSPEAFF; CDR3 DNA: TGTGCCAGCAGTGAAGGAGTCGGACTCTCTCCTGAAGCTTTCTTT
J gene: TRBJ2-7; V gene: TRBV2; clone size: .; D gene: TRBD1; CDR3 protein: CASRISSGQAYEQYF; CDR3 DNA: TGTGCCAGCAGAATATCTTCCGGACAGGCCTACGAGCAGTACTTC
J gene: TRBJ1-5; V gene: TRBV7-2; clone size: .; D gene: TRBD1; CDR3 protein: CASSQGAGPMAQHF; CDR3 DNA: TGTGCCAGCAGCCAGGGGGCAGGACCCATGGCCCAGCATTTT
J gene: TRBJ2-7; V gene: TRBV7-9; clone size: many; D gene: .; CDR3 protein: CASSLVVRTVVIEQYF; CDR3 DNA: TGTGCCAGCAGCTTAGTGGTGAGGACAGTCGTTATCGAGCAGTACTTC
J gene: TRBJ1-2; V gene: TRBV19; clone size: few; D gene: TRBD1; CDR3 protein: CASSMAGTGSGYTF; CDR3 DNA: TGTGCCAGTAGTATGGCGGGGACAGGGAGTGGCTACACCTTC
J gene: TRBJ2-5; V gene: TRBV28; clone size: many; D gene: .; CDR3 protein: CASSWGEWETQYF; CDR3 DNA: TGTGCCAGCAGCTGGGGGGAGTGGGAGACCCAGTACTTC
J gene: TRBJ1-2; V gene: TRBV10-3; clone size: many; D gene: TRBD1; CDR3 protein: CASTGGDGYTF; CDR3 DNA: TGTGCCAGTACAGGGGGCGATGGCTACACCTTC
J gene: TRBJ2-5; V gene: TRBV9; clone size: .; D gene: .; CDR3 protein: CASSVSWGIETQYF; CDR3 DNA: TGTGCCAGCAGCGTTTCATGGGGAATAGAGACCCAGTACTTC
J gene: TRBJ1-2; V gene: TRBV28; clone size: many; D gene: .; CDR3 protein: CASSSYAETNYGYTF; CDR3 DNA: TGTGCCAGCAGTTCGTACGCAGAGACTAACTATGGCTACACCTTC
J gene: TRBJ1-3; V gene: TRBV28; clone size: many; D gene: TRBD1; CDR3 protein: CASSFWTGEKAGNTIYF; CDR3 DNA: TGTGCCAGCAGTTTCTGGACAGGGGAGAAAGCTGGAAACACCATATATTTT
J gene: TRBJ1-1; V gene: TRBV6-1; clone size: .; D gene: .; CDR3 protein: CASSEHVGRWGEAFF; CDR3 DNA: TGTGCCAGCAGTGAACATGTGGGCAGGTGGGGTGAAGCTTTCTTT
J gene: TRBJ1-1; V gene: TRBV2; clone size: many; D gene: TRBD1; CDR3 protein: CASRGRGLAEAFF; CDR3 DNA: TGTGCCAGCAGAGGCAGGGGGCTAGCTGAAGCTTTCTTT
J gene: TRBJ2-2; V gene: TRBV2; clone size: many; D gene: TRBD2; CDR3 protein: CASRTSGSNTGELFF; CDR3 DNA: TGTGCCAGCAGGACTAGCGGGTCGAACACCGGGGAGCTGTTTTTT
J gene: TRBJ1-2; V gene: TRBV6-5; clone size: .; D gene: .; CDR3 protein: CASSYGDLTSPNYGYTF; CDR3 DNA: TGTGCCAGCAGTTACGGGGACTTGACAAGTCCTAACTATGGCTACACCTTC
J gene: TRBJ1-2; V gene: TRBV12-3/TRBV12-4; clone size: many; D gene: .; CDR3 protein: CASSRQVSDGYTF; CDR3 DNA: TGTGCCAGCAGTAGACAGGTCTCCGACGGCTACACCTTC
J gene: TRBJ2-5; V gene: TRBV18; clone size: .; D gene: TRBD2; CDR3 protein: CASSQSGSQETQYF; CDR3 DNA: TGTGCCAGCTCCCAAAGCGGGAGCCAAGAGACCCAGTACTTC
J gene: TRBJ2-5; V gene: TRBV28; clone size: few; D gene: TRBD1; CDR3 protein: CASSSRGLVTEETQYF; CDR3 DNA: TGTGCCAGCAGTTCGAGGGGGCTGGTGACCGAGGAGACCCAGTACTTC
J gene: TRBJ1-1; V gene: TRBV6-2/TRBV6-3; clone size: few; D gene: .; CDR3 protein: CASSYRWGMNTEAFF; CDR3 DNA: TGTGCCAGCAGTTATCGTTGGGGAATGAACACTGAAGCTTTCTTT
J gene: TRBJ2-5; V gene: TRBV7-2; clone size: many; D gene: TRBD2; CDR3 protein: CASSTADGGGWGTQYF; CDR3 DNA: TGTGCCAGCAGCACCGCCGATGGGGGGGGGTGGGGGACCCAGTACTTC
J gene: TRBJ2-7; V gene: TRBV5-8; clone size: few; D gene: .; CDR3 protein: CATRITGLYEQYF; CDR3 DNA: TGTGCCACCAGAATTACAGGGTTGTACGAGCAGTACTTC
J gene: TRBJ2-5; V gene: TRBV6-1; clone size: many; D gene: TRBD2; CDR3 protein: CASSGGTKKETQYF; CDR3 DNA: TGTGCCAGCAGTGGTGGGACTAAGAAAGAGACCCAGTACTTC
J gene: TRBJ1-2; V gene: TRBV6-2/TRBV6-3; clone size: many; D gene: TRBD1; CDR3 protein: CASRTTGQGAYGYTF; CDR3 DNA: TGTGCCAGCAGAACCACGGGACAGGGGGCGTATGGCTACACCTTC
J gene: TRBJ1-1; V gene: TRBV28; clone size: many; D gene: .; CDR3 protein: CASSLPVLGAEAFF; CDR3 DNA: TGTGCCAGCAGTTTGCCGGTCTTGGGGGCTGAAGCTTTCTTT
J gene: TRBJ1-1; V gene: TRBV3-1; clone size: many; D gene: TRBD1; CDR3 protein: CASSQGYRGNTEAFF; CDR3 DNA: TGTGCCAGCAGCCAAGGATACAGGGGAAACACTGAAGCTTTCTTT
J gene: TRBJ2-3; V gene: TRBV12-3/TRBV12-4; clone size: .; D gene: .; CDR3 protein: CASSFVRGRADTQYF; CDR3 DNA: TGTGCCAGCAGTTTTGTGCGGGGGCGTGCAGATACGCAGTATTTT
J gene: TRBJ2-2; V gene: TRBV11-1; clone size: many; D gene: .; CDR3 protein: CASSLEGEQGWTGELFF; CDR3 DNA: TGTGCCAGCAGCTTAGAAGGCGAGCAGGGATGGACCGGGGAGCTGTTTTTT
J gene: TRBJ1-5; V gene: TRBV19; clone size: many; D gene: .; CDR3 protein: CASSIGRTYSNQPQHF; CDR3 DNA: TGTGCCAGTAGTATCGGAAGAACCTATAGCAATCAGCCCCAGCATTTT
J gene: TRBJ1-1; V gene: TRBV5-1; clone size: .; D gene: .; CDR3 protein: CASSPDQGTEAFF; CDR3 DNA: TGCGCCAGCAGCCCAGACCAGGGCACTGAAGCTTTCTTT
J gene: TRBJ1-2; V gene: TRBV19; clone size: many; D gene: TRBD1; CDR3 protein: CASSVGQVGYTF; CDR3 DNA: TGTGCCAGTAGTGTCGGACAGGTCGGCTACACCTTC
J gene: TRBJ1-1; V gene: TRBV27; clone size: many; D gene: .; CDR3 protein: CASSLGPQPTNTEAFF; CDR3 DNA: TGTGCCAGCAGTTTAGGCCCCCAGCCTACGAACACTGAAGCTTTCTTT
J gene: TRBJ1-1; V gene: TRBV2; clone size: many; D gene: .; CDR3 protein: CARIQRQAFF; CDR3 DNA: TGTGCCAGGATACAGCGGCAAGCTTTCTTT
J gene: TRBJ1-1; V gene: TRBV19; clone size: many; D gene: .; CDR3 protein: CASKTGSTEAFF; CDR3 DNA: TGTGCCAGTAAAACAGGGAGTACTGAAGCTTTCTTT
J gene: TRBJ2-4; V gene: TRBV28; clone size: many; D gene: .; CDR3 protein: CASSFLRQAKNIQYF; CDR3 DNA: TGTGCCAGCAGTTTTCTACGACAAGCCAAAAACATTCAGTACTTC
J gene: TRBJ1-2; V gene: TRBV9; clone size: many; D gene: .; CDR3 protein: CASSAPGDGYTF; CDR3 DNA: TGTGCCAGCAGCGCCCCCGGGGACGGCTACACCTTC
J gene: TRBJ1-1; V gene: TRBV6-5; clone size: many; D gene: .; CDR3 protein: CASKQGNTEAFF; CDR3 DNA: TGTGCCAGCAAACAGGGGAACACTGAAGCTTTCTTT
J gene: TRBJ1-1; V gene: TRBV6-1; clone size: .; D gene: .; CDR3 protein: CASRTPRGGTEAFF; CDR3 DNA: TGTGCCAGCAGGACCCCGAGGGGAGGAACTGAAGCTTTCTTT
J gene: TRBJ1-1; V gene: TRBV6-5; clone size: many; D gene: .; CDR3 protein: CASSYEGFTEAFF; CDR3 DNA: TGTGCCAGCAGTTACGAGGGGTTCACTGAAGCTTTCTTT
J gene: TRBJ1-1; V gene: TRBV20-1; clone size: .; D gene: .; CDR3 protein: CSARSRGGMNTEAFF; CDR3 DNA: TGCAGTGCTAGATCCCGGGGCGGGATGAACACTGAAGCTTTCTTT
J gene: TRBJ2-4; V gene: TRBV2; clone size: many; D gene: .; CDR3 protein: CASKGQALAKNIQYF; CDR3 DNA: TGTGCCAGCAAGGGGCAGGCCCTGGCCAAAAACATTCAGTACTTC
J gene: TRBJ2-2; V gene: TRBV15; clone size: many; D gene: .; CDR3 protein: CATSNRARGTGELFF; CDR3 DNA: TGTGCCACCAGCAACAGGGCCCGCGGCACCGGGGAGCTGTTTTTT
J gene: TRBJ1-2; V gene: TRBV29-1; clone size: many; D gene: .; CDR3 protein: CSVVNRVLGYTF; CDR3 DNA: TGCAGCGTTGTAAACAGGGTATTAGGCTACACCTTC
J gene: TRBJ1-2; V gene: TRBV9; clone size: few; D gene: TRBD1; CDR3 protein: CASSGTGQGTYGYTF; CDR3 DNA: TGTGCCAGCAGCGGAACGGGACAGGGAACCTATGGCTACACCTTC
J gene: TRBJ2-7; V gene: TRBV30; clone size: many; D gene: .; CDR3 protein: CAWSGSHYEQYF; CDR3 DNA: TGTGCCTGGAGTGGGTCTCACTACGAGCAGTACTTC
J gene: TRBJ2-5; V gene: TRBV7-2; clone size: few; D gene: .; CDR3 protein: CASSFPAAQYF; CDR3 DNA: TGTGCCAGCAGCTTCCCCGCCGCCCAGTACTTC